Below, 7 T cell receptor beta chains from the same sample are listed, as sequenced in a study of a mutant IDH1 vaccine in newly diagnosed glioma. For these receptors, no antigen is known. Described time point: week 23, last vaccination. Alongside topical imiquimod, each dose of vaccine comprised 300 ug of mutant IDH1 20-mer peptide. TCRdb keeps only in-frame clones here, not all; method: immunoSEQ multiplex PCR. The table lists 77,000 or so clones, 75% to 90% of them singletons. Material: PBMCs, obtained from a glioma patient whose treatment included an IDH1 peptide vaccine. These receptors were collected from a woman between 45 and 65 years old with glioma.

The chain links TRBV28 to TRBJ1-1; D not resolved. The V end lost 7 bases, the J end lost 2 bases, and 14 bases lay between the germline ends. CDR3 length equals 14 residues. Looked up from germline, CDR1 is MDHEN and CDR2 is SYDVKM. The CDR3 reads CASTYLHFNTEAFF. DNA of the CDR3: TGTGCCAGCACCTACCTACACTTTAACACTGAAGCTTTCTTT.

The J gene is TRBJ2-7, the V gene TRBV9; TRBD1 matches 7 bases. The CDR3 is 15 amino acids. V was clipped by 0 bases and J by 0 bases; unmatched bases: 3. Germline loops: CDR1 SGDLS, CDR2 YYNGEE. CDR3 nucleotide sequence: TGTGCCAGCAGCGTAGGAGGGACAGCCTCCTACGAGCAGTACTTC. This codes for CASSVGGTASYEQYF.

This chain links TRBV9 with TRBJ2-1, with D possibly TRBD1 on 5 matching bases. Per the germline V gene, CDR1 is SGDLS and CDR2 is YYNGEE. With 0 bases removed from V and 5 bases from J, the gap between germline ends came to 6 bases. This CDR3 region has 13 residues. The CDR3 sequence is CASSVGTNNEQFF. The CDR3 DNA follows: TGTGCCAGCAGCGTAGGGACAAACAATGAGCAGTTCTTC.

The V call is TRBV5-6, the J call TRBJ1-2, with no clear D. The CDR3 extends over 16 amino acids. Trimming left V 0 bases short and J 4 bases short, with 16 bases between. The germline gives CDR1 SGHDT, CDR2 YYEEEE. The CDR3 region is CASSLAVAGYTYGYTF. As DNA, the CDR3 is TGTGCCAGCAGCTTGGCCGTTGCAGGCTACACCTATGGCTACACCTTC.

V is TRBV18 and J is TRBJ2-3, with 8 bases lining up with TRBD2. Germline V gene lookup returns CDR1 KGHSH and CDR2 LQKENI. The V segment lost 1 base and the J segment 5 bases; nucleotides outside the gene matches: 8. The CDR3 spans 16 residues. Written as DNA, the CDR3 is TGTGCCAGCTCACCACAGGCGCTAGCGGGTATAGATACGCAGTATTTT. Its translation is CASSPQALAGIDTQYF.

In DNA form, the CDR3 reads TGTGCCAGCAGCCCTACGACAGGGATCTGGTCCTACGAGCAGTACTTC. This codes for CASSPTTGIWSYEQYF. The chain couples TRBV27 to TRBJ2-7; 7 nucleotides match TRBD1. J gave up 1 base and V 6 bases, and 12 bases lay outside the gene matches. In germline, CDR1 is MNHEY, CDR2 SMNVEV (reference sequence). This CDR3 has 16 amino acids.

V usage is TRBV6-5 and J usage is TRBJ1-2; TRBD1 agrees at 7 bases. The CDR3 is made up of 14 amino acids. Germline CDR1 and CDR2: MNHEY and SVGAGI. The ends lost 6 bases at V and 2 bases at J; junction bases unmatched: 6. DNA of the CDR3: TGTGCCAGCAGAGCGCTGACAGGGAACTATGGCTACACCTTC. Translating it yields CASRALTGNYGYTF.